A single sample gave rise to the 31 T cell receptor beta chains below, sequenced in a study of graft-versus-host responses after intestinal transplantation. Generated by immunoSEQ multiplex PCR, the TCRdb table keeps only in-frame clones and is missing some. The sample records tens of thousands of clones, roughly 90% being singletons. No antigen has been assigned to these receptors. The material was unstimulated CD4+ T cells sorted from spleen or lymph node cells, obtained before intestinal transplant. Receptors were obtained from a human donor who received an intestinal transplant.

This chain uses TRBV20-1 with TRBJ2-5; the D is unclear. The germline gives CDR1 DFQATT, CDR2 SNEGSKA (reference sequence). The CDR3 consists of 11 residues. Trimming stripped 3 bases from V and 4 bases from J, with 6 bases between. The CDR3 nucleotides read TGCAGTGCTAGGAACTTAGAGACCCAGTACTTC. This encodes CSARNLETQYF.

The V call is TRBV11-2, the J call TRBJ2-7; 8 bases match TRBD2. CDR1 is SGHAT and CDR2 is FQNNGV in the germline V gene. The CDR3 is 15 amino acids. V was clipped by 0 bases and J by 2 bases; unmatched bases: 3. The CDR3 is CASSLEGTRAYEQYF. The CDR3 coding sequence is TGTGCCAGCAGCTTAGAGGGGACTAGGGCCTACGAGCAGTACTTC.

In this sample, this clone turned up a few times. The chain combines TRBV5-6 with TRBJ2-2; TRBD1 agrees at 7 bases. The CDR3 spans 13 residues. V trimming: 3 bases; J trimming: 6 bases; junction bases outside the gene matches: 2. Germline lookup yields CDR1 SGHDT and CDR2 YYEEEE. The CDR3 nucleotides read TGTGCCAGCAGCTGGCAGGGGGCCGGGGAGCTGTTTTTT. It is translated as CASSWQGAGELFF.

The chain employs TRBV5-5 and TRBJ1-6, with no clear D. The V end was cut by 0 bases, the J end by 0 bases, with 7 bases between. The CDR3 totals 16 residues. Germline CDR1 is SGHKS and CDR2 is YYEKEE (reference sequence). CDR3 bases: TGTGCCAGCAGCTTGGTTGGGAGCTCCTATAATTCACCCCTCCACTTT. Protein: CASSLVGSSYNSPLHF.

The V gene is TRBV18, the J gene TRBJ2-7, with D unresolved. The CDR3 totals 13 residues. Per the germline V gene, CDR1 is KGHSH and CDR2 is LQKENI. Trimming left V 6 bases short and J 3 bases short, with 12 bases between. CDR3 in DNA: TGTGCCAGCTCTCCCGTGCGTAGCTACGAGCAGTACTTC. This encodes CASSPVRSYEQYF.

The gene calls are TRBV11-2 and TRBJ2-5, with D unclear. Trimming stripped 5 bases from V and 5 bases from J, with 15 bases between. Per germline, CDR1 SGHAT and CDR2 FQNNGV. This CDR3 has 14 residues. In nucleotides, the CDR3 is TGTGCCAGCAGCGTATTTCTCGCCGGGGAGACCCAGTACTTC. It codes for CASSVFLAGETQYF.

The V gene is TRBV29-1, the J gene TRBJ2-3; possible D gene TRBD1, 6 bases. Per the germline V gene, CDR1 is SQVTM and CDR2 is ANQGSEA. The CDR3 length is 13 residues. V lost 6 bases and J lost 2, with 12 bases in between. The CDR3 protein is CSVGDTHTDTQYF. The CDR3 DNA reads as TGCAGCGTAGGGGACACCCACACAGATACGCAGTATTTT.

This clone was counted between two and nine times. The rearrangement links TRBV5-6 to TRBJ1-2; D unclear. The V gene lost 4 bases and the J gene lost 8 bases, with 12 bases spanning the gap. The CDR3 consists of 12 residues. The germline V gene has CDR1 SGHDT and CDR2 YYEEEE. The CDR3 DNA sequence: TGTGCCAGCAGCGTGGAGGGCGGGGGCTACACCTTC. This codes for CASSVEGGGYTF. Looking up the rest from reference TRBV5-6 and TRBJ1-2 gives the full variable domain: DAGVTQSPTHLIKTRGQQVTLRCSPKSGHDTVSWYQQALGQGPQFIFQYYEEEERQRGNFPDRFSGHQFPNYSSELNVNALLLGDSALYLCASSVEGGGYTFGSGTRLTVV.

This clone came up once. V gene TRBV6-1 combines with J gene TRBJ2-1; 13 positions match TRBD2. The CDR3 is 16 amino acids. The germline gives CDR1 MNHNS, CDR2 SASEGT. Trimming took 4 bases from V and 7 from J; bases not matched to a gene: 7. This chain's CDR3 is CASSARLAGGGNEQFF. CDR3 sequence (DNA): TGTGCCAGCAGTGCTAGACTAGCGGGGGGCGGAAATGAGCAGTTCTTC.

The count of this clone is one. The chain is built from TRBV5-1 and TRBJ1-1; D call uncertain. The CDR3 contains 13 residues. Germline V lookup: CDR1 SGHRS, CDR2 YFSETQ. The V and J ends lost 5 bases and 7 bases respectively, with 15 bases between them. CDR3: CASRSTFNGEAFF. In nucleotides, the CDR3 is TGCGCCAGCAGGTCCACGTTTAACGGTGAAGCTTTCTTT.

The V and J genes are TRBV29-1 and TRBJ2-7; D not certain. The CDR3 loop spans 12 amino acids. The germline gives CDR1 SQVTM, CDR2 ANQGSEA. The V end was cut by 7 bases, the J end by 7 bases, with 17 bases between. The CDR3, as DNA: TGCAGCGGCCGATGGGCCTCGGCAGAGCAGTACTTC. Translating gives CSGRWASAEQYF.

This clone has just one count. The chain uses TRBV21-1 and TRBJ2-1; TRBD2 is the table's D call, not checked against the DNA. TRBV21-1 is noted as a pseudogene. The CDR3 spans 16 residues. The CDR3 bases are TGTGCCAGCAGCGCCTCTTGCCGACGTACTACCGATGAGCAGTTCTTC. It translates to CASSASCRRTTDEQFF.

With regard to this clone: Other DNA sequences of this sample code for an identical CDR3. The chain links TRBV11-2 to TRBJ1-2, with no clear D. Trimming removed 8 bases from V and 2 bases from J, with 6 bases in between. The CDR3 consists of 11 residues. Per germline, CDR1 SGHAT and CDR2 FQNNGV. In DNA form, the CDR3 reads TGTGCCAGCGCGGCAAACTATGGCTACACCTTC. It yields the protein CASAANYGYTF.

The chain joins TRBV10-3 to TRBJ1-3, with D possibly TRBD1 on 6 matching bases. The CDR3 totals 14 residues. V gave up 2 bases and J gave up 1 base, with 6 bases separating them. Germline CDR1 is ENHRY and CDR2 is SYGVKD. DNA for the CDR3: TGTGCCATCAGTGAGACAGGGTCTGGAAACACCATATATTTT. Its protein product is CAISETGSGNTIYF.

The gene calls are TRBV6-1 and TRBJ1-2; D is perhaps TRBD1 (5 bases). V lost 7 bases, J lost 2 bases, and 14 bases lay in between. The CDR3 loop spans 14 amino acids. Germline-derived CDR1 and CDR2 are MNHNS and SASEGT. The CDR3 loop reads CASILSGGNYGYTF. CDR3 coding DNA: TGTGCCAGCATCCTTTCCGGGGGGAACTATGGCTACACCTTC.

The J gene is TRBJ2-3, the V gene TRBV5-4, with TRBD2 matching 8 bases. The CDR3 is 15 residues long. The V gene end was trimmed by 2 bases and the J gene end by 6 bases; junction bases not matched to a gene: 8. Germline V lookup: CDR1 SGHNT, CDR2 YYREEE (reference sequence). The CDR3 sequence is CASSFGGGRVDTQYF. The CDR3 DNA reads TGTGCCAGCAGCTTCGGCGGGGGGCGGGTGGATACGCAGTATTTT.

The rearrangement joins TRBV18 to TRBJ2-3, with D tentatively TRBD2 (6 bases). V lost 4 bases, J lost 5 bases, and 19 bases lay in between. Germline CDR1 KGHSH, CDR2 LQKENI. The CDR3 runs 16 residues. The CDR3 protein is CASSRTGTPQQDTQYF. The CDR3 coding sequence is TGTGCCAGCTCACGTACCGGGACTCCCCAACAAGATACGCAGTATTTT.

This clone was seen only a few times. The chain joins TRBV29-1 to TRBJ1-1; D might be TRBD1 (6 bases). The germline V gene encodes CDR1 SQVTM and CDR2 ANQGSEA. V was shortened by 1 base and J by 2 bases, with 8 bases between the two germline ends. This CDR3 spans 13 amino acids. The CDR3 reads CSVEGTVNTEAFF. The CDR3 DNA follows: TGCAGCGTTGAAGGGACAGTAAACACTGAAGCTTTCTTT. Variable domain in full (rest from reference TRBV29-1 and TRBJ1-1): SAVISQKPSRDICQRGTSLTIQCQVDSQVTMMFWYRQQPGQSLTLIATANQGSEATYESGFVIDKFPISRPNLTFSTLTVSNMSPEDSSIYLCSVEGTVNTEAFFGQGTRLTVV.

In its sample, this clone was seen once. CDR3 sequence: CASRPELGPTGELFF. The CDR3 DNA reads as TGTGCCAGCAGGCCCGAACTAGGCCCCACCGGGGAGCTGTTTTTT. The rearrangement links TRBV9 to TRBJ2-2; maybe TRBD2 (5 bases). The germline CDR1 and CDR2 sequences are SGDLS and YYNGEE. The CDR3 is 15 amino acids. V lost 5 bases to trimming and J lost 4 bases, with 15 bases between them.

J is TRBJ2-7 and V is TRBV15, with TRBD1 as a possible D gene (5 bases). Trimming cost V 0 bases and J 2 bases, with 11 bases left between them. Germline values: CDR1 LNHNV, CDR2 YYDKDF (reference sequence). The CDR3 is made up of 15 amino acids. The CDR3 DNA sequence: TGTGCCACCAGCAGAGAGGGCAGGGCGGCCTACGAGCAGTACTTC. Translation gives CATSREGRAAYEQYF.

V usage is TRBV20-1 and J usage is TRBJ1-6, with D unresolved. The CDR3 is made up of 9 amino acids. Germline CDR1 is DFQATT and CDR2 is SNEGSKA (reference sequence). The CDR3 nucleotides read TGCACCCTGAATTCACCCCTCCACTTT. Translated: CTLNSPLHF.

V usage is TRBV5-1 and J usage is TRBJ2-3; 10 bases line up with TRBD1. Germline lookup yields CDR1 SGHRS and CDR2 YFSETQ. The length of the CDR3 is 14 residues. The J segment lost 7 bases and the V segment lost 5 bases, leaving 7 bases of the junction unmatched. Written as DNA, the CDR3 is TGCGCCAGCAGACAAGGACAGGGGGTAAATACGCAGTATTTT. It encodes CASRQGQGVNTQYF.

The chain couples TRBV6-5 to TRBJ2-3; 10 bases align to TRBD2. The CDR3 is made up of 15 amino acids. V gave up 4 bases and J gave up 7 bases; unmatched junction bases: 8. Germline V gene sequence: CDR1 MNHEY, CDR2 SVGAGI. Written as DNA, the CDR3 is TGTGCCAGCAGTTCTCGTTCTAGCGGGGGTAATACGCAGTATTTT. It is translated as CASSSRSSGGNTQYF.

The chain joins TRBV5-8 to TRBJ2-1; 8 nucleotides match TRBD2. This CDR3 spans 12 amino acids. In germline, CDR1 is SGHTS, CDR2 YDEGEE. J lost 10 bases, V lost 4 bases, and 4 bases had no gene match. The CDR3 DNA reads TGTGCCAGCAGCCCAAGACTAGCGGAGCAGTTCTTC. It translates to CASSPRLAEQFF.

The gene calls are TRBV7-6 and TRBJ2-1; no clear D. Germline lookup yields CDR1 SGHVS and CDR2 FNYEAQ. The V and J ends lost 3 bases and 10 bases respectively, with 10 bases between them. This CDR3 is built from 12 residues. The CDR3, as DNA: TGTGCCAGCAGCTTGGAGTTTGGGGAGCAGTTCTTC. Its translation is CASSLEFGEQFF.

The count of this clone is one. The chain uses TRBV5-1 and TRBJ2-7, with TRBD1 matching 12 bases. Trimming at V came to 2 bases and at J to 3 bases, leaving 12 bases not matched to a gene. Germline CDR1 reads SGHRS; CDR2 reads YFSETQ. The CDR3 length is 18 residues. CDR3 DNA: TGCGCCAGCAGCTTACCGGGACAGGGGGCAGGCTTCGTCTACGAGCAGTACTTC. It is translated as CASSLPGQGAGFVYEQYF. The variable domain in full, with the rest retrieved from reference TRBV5-1 and TRBJ2-7, is KAGVTQTPRYLIKTRGQQVTLSCSPISGHRSVSWYQQTPGQGLQFLFEYFSETQRNKGNFPGRFSGRQFSNSRSEMNVSTLELGDSALYLCASSLPGQGAGFVYEQYFGPGTRLTVT.

V gene TRBV7-3 combines with J gene TRBJ2-3; TRBD1 matches 8 bases. The CDR3 extends over 15 amino acids. Unmatched junction bases numbered 4, after V lost 2 bases and J lost 3 bases. The germline V gene encodes CDR1 SGHTA and CDR2 FQGTGA. This CDR3 is CASSLQGAGTDTQYF. The CDR3 DNA follows: TGTGCCAGCAGCTTACAGGGGGCGGGAACAGATACGCAGTATTTT.

The V and J genes are TRBV15 and TRBJ2-5; 9 bases are a match to TRBD2. J lost 0 bases, V lost 2 bases, and 10 bases had no gene match. The CDR3 length is 18 residues. The germline CDR1 and CDR2 sequences are LNHNV and YYDKDF (reference sequence). The CDR3 sequence: CATSRPTLAGRDQETQYF. For the CDR3, the DNA is TGTGCCACCAGCAGACCTACCCTAGCGGGGAGGGACCAAGAGACCCAGTACTTC.

The chain couples TRBV10-2 to TRBJ1-5; a weak D match, TRBD1 (5 bases). V gave up 5 bases and J gave up 2 bases, with 19 bases separating them. The CDR3 runs 17 residues. The germline gives CDR1 WSHSY, CDR2 SAAADI. In DNA, the CDR3 is TGCGCCAGCAGTCAGCTTGGGCAGGGCCGTGGCAATCAGCCCCAGCATTTT. This codes for CASSQLGQGRGNQPQHF.

The V gene is TRBV7-3, the J gene TRBJ2-2, with D unresolved. In germline, CDR1 is SGHTA, CDR2 FQGTGA. V lost 5 bases and J lost 1, with 5 bases in between. The CDR3 covers 13 residues. This CDR3 reads CASSEWNTGELFF. DNA for the CDR3: TGTGCCAGCAGCGAGTGGAACACCGGGGAGCTGTTTTTT. The whole variable domain, filled in from reference TRBV7-3 and TRBJ2-2, reads GAGVSQTPSNKVTEKGKYVELRCDPISGHTALYWYRQSLGQGPEFLIYFQGTGAADDSGLPNDRFFAVRPEGSVSTLKIQRTERGDSAVYLCASSEWNTGELFFGEGSRLTVL.

V is TRBV2 and J is TRBJ1-1; D gene unclear. Per germline, CDR1 SNHLY and CDR2 FYNNEI. This CDR3 has 14 amino acids. Trimming took off 3 bases at V and 1 base at J, with 9 bases between the two ends. The CDR3 is CASSDLAGNTEAFF. The CDR3 DNA reads as TGTGCCAGCAGTGATTTGGCTGGGAACACTGAAGCTTTCTTT.